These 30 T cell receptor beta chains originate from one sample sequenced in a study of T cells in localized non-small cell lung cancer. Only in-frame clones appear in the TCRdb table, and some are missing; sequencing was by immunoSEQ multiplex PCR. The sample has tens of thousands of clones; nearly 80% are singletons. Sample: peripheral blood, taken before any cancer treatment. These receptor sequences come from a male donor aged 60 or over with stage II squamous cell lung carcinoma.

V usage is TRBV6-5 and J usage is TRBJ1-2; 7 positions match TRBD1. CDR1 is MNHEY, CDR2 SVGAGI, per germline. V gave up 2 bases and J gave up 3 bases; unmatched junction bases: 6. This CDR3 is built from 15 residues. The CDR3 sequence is CASSYLRDSDYGYTF. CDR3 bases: TGTGCCAGCAGTTACCTTCGGGACAGTGACTATGGCTACACCTTC.

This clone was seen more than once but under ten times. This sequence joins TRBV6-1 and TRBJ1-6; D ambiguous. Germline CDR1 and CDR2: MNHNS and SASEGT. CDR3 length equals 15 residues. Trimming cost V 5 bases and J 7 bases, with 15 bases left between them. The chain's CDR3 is CASSTMAEANSPLHF. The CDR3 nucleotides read TGTGCCAGCAGTACCATGGCGGAGGCAAATTCACCCCTCCACTTT.

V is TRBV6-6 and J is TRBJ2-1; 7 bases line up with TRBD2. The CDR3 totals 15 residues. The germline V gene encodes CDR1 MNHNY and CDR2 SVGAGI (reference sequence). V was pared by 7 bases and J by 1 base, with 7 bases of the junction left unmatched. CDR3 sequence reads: CASNPGRLSYNEQFF. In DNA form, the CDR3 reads TGTGCCAGCAACCCCGGGAGGTTATCCTACAATGAGCAGTTCTTC.

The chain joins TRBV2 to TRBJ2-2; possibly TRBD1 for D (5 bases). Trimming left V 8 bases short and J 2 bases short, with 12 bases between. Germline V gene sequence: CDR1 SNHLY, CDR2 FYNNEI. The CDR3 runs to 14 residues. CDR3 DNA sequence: TGTGCCAGCCAGGGTCGCGCCAACACCGGGGAGCTGTTTTTT. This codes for CASQGRANTGELFF.

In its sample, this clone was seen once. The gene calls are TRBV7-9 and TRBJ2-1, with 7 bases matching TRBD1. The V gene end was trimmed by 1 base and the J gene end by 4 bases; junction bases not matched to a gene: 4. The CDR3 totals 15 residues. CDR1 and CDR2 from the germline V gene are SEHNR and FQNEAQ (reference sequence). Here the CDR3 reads CASSLGQGTYNEQFF. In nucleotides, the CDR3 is TGTGCCAGCAGCTTAGGACAGGGAACTTACAATGAGCAGTTCTTC.

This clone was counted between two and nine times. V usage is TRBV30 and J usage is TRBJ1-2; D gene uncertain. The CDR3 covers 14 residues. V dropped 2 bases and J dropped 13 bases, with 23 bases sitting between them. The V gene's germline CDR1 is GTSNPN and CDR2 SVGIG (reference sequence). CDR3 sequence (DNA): TGTGCCTGGAGTACCCCAGGACGGTCTTCCCTGGGCACCTTC. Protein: CAWSTPGRSSLGTF. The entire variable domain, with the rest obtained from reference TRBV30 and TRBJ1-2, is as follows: SQTIHQWPATLVQPVGSPLSLECTVEGTSNPNLYWYRQAAGRGLQLLFYSVGIGQISSEVPQNLSASRPQDRQFILSSKKLLLSDSGFYLCAWSTPGRSSLGTFGSGTRLTVV.

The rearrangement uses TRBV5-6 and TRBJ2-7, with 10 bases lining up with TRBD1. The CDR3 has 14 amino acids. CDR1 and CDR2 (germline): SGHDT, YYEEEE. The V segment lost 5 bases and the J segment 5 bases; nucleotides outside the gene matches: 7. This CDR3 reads CASRSGTGDNEQYF. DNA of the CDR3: TGTGCCAGCAGGTCCGGGACAGGGGACAACGAGCAGTACTTC.

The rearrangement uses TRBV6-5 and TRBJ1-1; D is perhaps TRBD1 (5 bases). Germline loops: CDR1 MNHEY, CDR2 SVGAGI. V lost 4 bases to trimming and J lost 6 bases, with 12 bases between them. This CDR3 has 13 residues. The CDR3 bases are TGTGCCAGCAGTTCTACAGCGGGGGCTGAAGCTTTCTTT. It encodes CASSSTAGAEAFF.

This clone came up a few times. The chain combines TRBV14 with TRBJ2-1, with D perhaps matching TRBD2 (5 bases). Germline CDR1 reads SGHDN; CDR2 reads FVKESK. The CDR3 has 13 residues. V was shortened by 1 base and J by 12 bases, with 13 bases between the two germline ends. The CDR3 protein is CASSQVVEGWQFF. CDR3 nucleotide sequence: TGTGCCAGCAGCCAAGTGGTCGAGGGATGGCAGTTCTTC.

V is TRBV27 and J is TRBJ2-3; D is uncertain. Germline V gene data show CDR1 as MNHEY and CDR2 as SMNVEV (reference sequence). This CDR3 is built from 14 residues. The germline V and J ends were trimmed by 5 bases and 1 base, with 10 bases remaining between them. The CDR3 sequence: CASSGYGGTDTQYF. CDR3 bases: TGTGCCAGCAGTGGATATGGCGGCACAGATACGCAGTATTTT.

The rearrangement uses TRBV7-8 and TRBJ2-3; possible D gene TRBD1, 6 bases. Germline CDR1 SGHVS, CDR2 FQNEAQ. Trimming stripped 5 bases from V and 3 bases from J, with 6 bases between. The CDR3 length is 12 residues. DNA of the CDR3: TGTGCCAGCAGCCAGGGGACAGATACGCAGTATTTT. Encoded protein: CASSQGTDTQYF.

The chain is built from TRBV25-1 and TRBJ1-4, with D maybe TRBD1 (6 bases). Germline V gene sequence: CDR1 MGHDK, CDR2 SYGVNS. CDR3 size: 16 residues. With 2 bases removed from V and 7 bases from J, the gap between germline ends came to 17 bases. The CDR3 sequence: CASSEESGRGGEKLFF. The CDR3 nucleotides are TGTGCCAGCAGTGAAGAATCAGGCAGGGGAGGTGAAAAACTGTTTTTT.

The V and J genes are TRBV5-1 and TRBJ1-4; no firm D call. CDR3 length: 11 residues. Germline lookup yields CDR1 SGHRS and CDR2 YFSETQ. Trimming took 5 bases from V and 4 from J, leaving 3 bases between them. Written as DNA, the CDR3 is TGCGCCAGCAGGGATAATGAAAAACTGTTTTTT. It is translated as CASRDNEKLFF. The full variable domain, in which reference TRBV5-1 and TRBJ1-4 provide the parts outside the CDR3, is KAGVTQTPRYLIKTRGQQVTLSCSPISGHRSVSWYQQTPGQGLQFLFEYFSETQRNKGNFPGRFSGRQFSNSRSEMNVSTLELGDSALYLCASRDNEKLFFGSGTQLSVL.

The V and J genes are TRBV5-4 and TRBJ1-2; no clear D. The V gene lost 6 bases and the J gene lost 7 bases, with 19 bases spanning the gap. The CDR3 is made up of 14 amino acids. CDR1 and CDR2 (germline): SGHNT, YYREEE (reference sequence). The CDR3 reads CASTLDAGLSGYTF. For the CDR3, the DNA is TGTGCCAGCACCTTAGACGCGGGTTTGAGTGGCTACACCTTC.

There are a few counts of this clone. CDR3 nucleotide sequence: TGTGCCAGCAGCCTAATGGGACAGATCTCTGGAAACACCATATATTTT. It specifies CASSLMGQISGNTIYF. The chain carries TRBV5-6 and TRBJ1-3, with 7 bases lining up with TRBD1. V was clipped by 4 bases and J by 0 bases; unmatched bases: 7. Germline V gene data show CDR1 as SGHDT and CDR2 as YYEEEE. The CDR3 has 16 amino acids.

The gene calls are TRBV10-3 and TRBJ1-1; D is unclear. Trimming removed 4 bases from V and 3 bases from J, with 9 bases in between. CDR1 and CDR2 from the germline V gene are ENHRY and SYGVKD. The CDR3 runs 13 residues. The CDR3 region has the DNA TGTGCCATCAGTGGGCTGCCGGACACTGAAGCTTTCTTT. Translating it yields CAISGLPDTEAFF.

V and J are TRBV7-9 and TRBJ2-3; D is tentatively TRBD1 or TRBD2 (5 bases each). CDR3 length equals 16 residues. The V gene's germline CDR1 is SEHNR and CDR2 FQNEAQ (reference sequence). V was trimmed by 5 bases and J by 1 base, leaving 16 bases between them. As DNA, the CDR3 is TGTGCCAGCAGCCGTACAGGAGCGGCCCGCACAGATACGCAGTATTTT. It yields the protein CASSRTGAARTDTQYF.

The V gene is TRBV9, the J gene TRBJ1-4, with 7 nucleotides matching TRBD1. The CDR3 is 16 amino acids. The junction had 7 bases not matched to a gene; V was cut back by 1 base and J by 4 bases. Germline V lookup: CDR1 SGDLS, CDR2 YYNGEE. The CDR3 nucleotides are TGTGCCAGCAGCGTATCAGGGGGAACATTTAATGAAAAACTGTTTTTT. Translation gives CASSVSGGTFNEKLFF.

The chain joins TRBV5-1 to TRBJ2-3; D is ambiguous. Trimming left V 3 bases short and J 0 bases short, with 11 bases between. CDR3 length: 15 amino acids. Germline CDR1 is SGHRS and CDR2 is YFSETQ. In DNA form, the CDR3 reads TGCGCCAGCAGCTCGGACGGATCTAGCACAGATACGCAGTATTTT. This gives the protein CASSSDGSSTDTQYF.

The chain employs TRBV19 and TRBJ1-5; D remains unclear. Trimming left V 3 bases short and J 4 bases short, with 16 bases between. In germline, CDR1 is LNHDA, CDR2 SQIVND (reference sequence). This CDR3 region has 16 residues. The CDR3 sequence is CASSIFGSVGNQPQHF. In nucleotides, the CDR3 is TGTGCCAGTAGTATTTTTGGGTCGGTAGGTAATCAGCCCCAGCATTTT. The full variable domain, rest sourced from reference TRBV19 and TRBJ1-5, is DGGITQSPKYLFRKEGQNVTLSCEQNLNHDAMYWYRQDPGQGLRLIYYSQIVNDFQKGDIAEGYSVSREKKESFPLTVTSAQKNPTAFYLCASSIFGSVGNQPQHFGDGTRLSIL.

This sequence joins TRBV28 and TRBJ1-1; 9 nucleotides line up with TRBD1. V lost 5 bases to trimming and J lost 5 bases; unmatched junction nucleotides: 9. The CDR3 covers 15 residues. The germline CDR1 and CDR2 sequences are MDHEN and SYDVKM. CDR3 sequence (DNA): TGTGCCAGCAGTGTGCCGGGACAGGGTGGGACTGAAGCTTTCTTT. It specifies CASSVPGQGGTEAFF.

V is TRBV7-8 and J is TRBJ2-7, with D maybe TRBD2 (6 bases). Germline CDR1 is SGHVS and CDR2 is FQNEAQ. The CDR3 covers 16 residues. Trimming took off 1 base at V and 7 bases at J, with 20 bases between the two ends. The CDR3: CASSLEGGPRTGEQYF. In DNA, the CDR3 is TGTGCCAGCAGCTTAGAAGGAGGGCCGAGAACGGGGGAGCAGTACTTC.

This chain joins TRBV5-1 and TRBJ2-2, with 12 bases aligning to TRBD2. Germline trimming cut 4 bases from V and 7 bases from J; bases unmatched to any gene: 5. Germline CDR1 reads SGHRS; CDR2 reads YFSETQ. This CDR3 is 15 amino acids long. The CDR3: CASSPGTSGYGELFF. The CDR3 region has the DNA TGCGCCAGCAGCCCCGGGACTAGCGGGTACGGGGAGCTGTTTTTT.

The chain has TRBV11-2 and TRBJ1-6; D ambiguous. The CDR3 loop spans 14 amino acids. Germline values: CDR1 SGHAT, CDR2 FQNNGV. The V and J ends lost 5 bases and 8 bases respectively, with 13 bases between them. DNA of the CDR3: TGTGCCAGCAGCCCAAATCTCGCAGATTCACCCCTCCACTTT. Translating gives CASSPNLADSPLHF.

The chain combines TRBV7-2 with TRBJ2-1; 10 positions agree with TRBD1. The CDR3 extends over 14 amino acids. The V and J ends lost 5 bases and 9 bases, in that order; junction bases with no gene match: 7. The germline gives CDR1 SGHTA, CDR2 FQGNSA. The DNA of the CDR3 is TGTGCCAGCAGCCTGGGACAGGGGAGAATTGAGCAGTTCTTC. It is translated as CASSLGQGRIEQFF.

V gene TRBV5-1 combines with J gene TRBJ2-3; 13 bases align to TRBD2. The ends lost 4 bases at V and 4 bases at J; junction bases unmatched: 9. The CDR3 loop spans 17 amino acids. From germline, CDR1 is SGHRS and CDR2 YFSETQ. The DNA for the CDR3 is TGCGCCAGCAGCCCCGGGACTAGCGGGATAGGCGCAGATACGCAGTATTTT. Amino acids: CASSPGTSGIGADTQYF.

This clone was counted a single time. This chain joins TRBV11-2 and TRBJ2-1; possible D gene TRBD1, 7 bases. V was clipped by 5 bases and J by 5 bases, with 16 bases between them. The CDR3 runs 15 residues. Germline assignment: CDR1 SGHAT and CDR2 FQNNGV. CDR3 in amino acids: CASSISGGTNNEQFF. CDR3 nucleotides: TGTGCCAGCAGCATCTCAGGGGGGACGAACAATGAGCAGTTCTTC.

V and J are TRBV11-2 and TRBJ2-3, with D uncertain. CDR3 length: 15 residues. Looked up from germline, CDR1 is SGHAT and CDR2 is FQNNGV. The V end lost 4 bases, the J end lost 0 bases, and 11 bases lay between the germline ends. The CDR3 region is CASSSRVSSTDTQYF. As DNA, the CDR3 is TGTGCCAGCAGCTCCCGGGTTTCTAGCACAGATACGCAGTATTTT.

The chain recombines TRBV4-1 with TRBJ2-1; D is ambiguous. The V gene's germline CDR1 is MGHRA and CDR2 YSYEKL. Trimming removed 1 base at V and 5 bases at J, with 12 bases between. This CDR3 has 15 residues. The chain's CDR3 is CASSQGLKLDNEQFF. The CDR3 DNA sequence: TGCGCCAGCAGCCAAGGCCTTAAATTGGACAATGAGCAGTTCTTC.

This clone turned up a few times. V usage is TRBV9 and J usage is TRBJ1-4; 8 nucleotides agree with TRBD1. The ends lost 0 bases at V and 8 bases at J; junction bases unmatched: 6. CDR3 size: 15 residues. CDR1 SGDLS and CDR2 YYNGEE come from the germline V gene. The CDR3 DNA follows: TGTGCCAGCAGCGTAGCAGGGGGCGCTTACGAAAAACTGTTTTTT. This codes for CASSVAGGAYEKLFF. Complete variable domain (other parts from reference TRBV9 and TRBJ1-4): DSGVTQTPKHLITATGQRVTLRCSPRSGDLSVYWYQQSLDQGLQFLIQYYNGEERAKGNILERFSAQQFPDLHSELNLSSLELGDSALYFCASSVAGGAYEKLFFGSGTQLSVL.